Presented here are 8 T cell receptor beta chains from one specimen sequenced in a study of blood T cell repertoires in COVID-19. Profiling relied on immunoSEQ multiplex PCR, and the TCRdb table lists in-frame clones only, not all of them. The sample lists around 140,000 clones, 88% occurring once. The specimen was peripheral blood. The receptors come from a man in his sixties or seventies with acute or convalescent COVID-19.

CDR3 loop: CASSQEVSAGGSYEQYF. The CDR3 DNA sequence: TGTGCCAGCAGCCAAGAAGTGTCAGCGGGGGGCTCCTACGAGCAGTACTTC. The V and J genes are TRBV4-2 and TRBJ2-7; 9 bases are shared with TRBD2. Germline lookup yields CDR1 LGHNA and CDR2 YNFKEQ. CDR3 size: 17 residues. Germline trimming cut 0 bases from V and 0 bases from J; bases unmatched to any gene: 6.

The V and J genes are TRBV9 and TRBJ2-7, with 7 bases that match TRBD1. This CDR3 spans 13 amino acids. CDR1 and CDR2 from the germline V gene are SGDLS and YYNGEE. Losses at the gene ends were 3 bases for V and 3 bases for J; bases not matched to a gene: 3. CDR3: CASSAGQNYEQYF. For the CDR3, the DNA is TGTGCCAGCAGCGCGGGACAGAACTACGAGCAGTACTTC.

The chain links TRBV28 to TRBJ1-1; TRBD1 is a possible D gene (6 bases). The germline V and J ends were trimmed by 10 bases and 7 bases, with 22 bases remaining between them. The CDR3 covers 14 residues. The germline CDR1 and CDR2 sequences are MDHEN and SYDVKM. The CDR3 DNA reads TGTGCCATCGCCAAAGGGGGAATGGGGGTTGAAGCTTTCTTT. This sequence encodes CAIAKGGMGVEAFF.

This chain uses TRBV5-1 with TRBJ2-5; D is possibly TRBD1 (6 bases). Germline CDR1 reads SGHRS; CDR2 reads YFSETQ. The V end lost 0 bases, the J end lost 4 bases, and 16 bases lay between the germline ends. The CDR3 is made up of 16 amino acids. CDR3 residues: CASSLVGTPRRETQYF. CDR3 bases: TGCGCCAGCAGCTTGGTAGGGACACCGAGGAGAGAGACCCAGTACTTC.

On this clone: Other DNA sequences in this sample translate to the same CDR3. The rearrangement joins TRBV7-2 to TRBJ1-1; D not certain. The ends were cut back, 0 bases at V and 1 base at J, with 3 bases in the middle. From germline, CDR1 is SGHTA and CDR2 FQGNSA. The CDR3 spans 13 residues. CDR3: CASSLARNTEAFF. The CDR3 DNA reads as TGTGCCAGCAGCTTAGCCAGGAACACTGAAGCTTTCTTT. The whole variable domain, filled in from reference TRBV7-2 and TRBJ1-1, reads GAGVSQSPSNKVTEKGKDVELRCDPISGHTALYWYRQSLGQGLEFLIYFQGNSAPDKSGLPSDRFSAERTGGSVSTLTIQRTQQEDSAVYLCASSLARNTEAFFGQGTRLTVV.

This chain uses TRBV19 with TRBJ1-6; D not resolved. Germline CDR1 reads LNHDA; CDR2 reads SQIVND (reference sequence). V gave up 1 base and J gave up 10 bases, with 11 bases separating them. The CDR3 consists of 14 residues. The DNA of the CDR3 is TGTGCCAGTAGTATAGTCGGGGAAAGATCACCCCTCCACTTT. This translates into CASSIVGERSPLHF.

The rearrangement uses TRBV6-5 and TRBJ1-1; 7 nucleotides line up with TRBD1. Unmatched junction bases numbered 7, after V lost 7 bases and J lost 11 bases. CDR3 size: 11 residues. The germline V gene has CDR1 MNHEY and CDR2 SVGAGI. This CDR3 reads CASILQGRAFF. CDR3 DNA: TGTGCCAGCATTTTACAGGGGAGGGCTTTCTTT.

V is TRBV5-4 and J is TRBJ2-7; 8 bases match TRBD2. V lost 2 bases, J lost 2 bases, and 6 bases stayed unmatched. There are 15 residues in the CDR3. Germline-derived CDR1 and CDR2 are SGHNT and YYREEE (reference sequence). The CDR3 protein is CASSLGLADTYEQYF. The CDR3, as DNA: TGTGCCAGCAGCTTAGGACTAGCTGATACCTACGAGCAGTACTTC.